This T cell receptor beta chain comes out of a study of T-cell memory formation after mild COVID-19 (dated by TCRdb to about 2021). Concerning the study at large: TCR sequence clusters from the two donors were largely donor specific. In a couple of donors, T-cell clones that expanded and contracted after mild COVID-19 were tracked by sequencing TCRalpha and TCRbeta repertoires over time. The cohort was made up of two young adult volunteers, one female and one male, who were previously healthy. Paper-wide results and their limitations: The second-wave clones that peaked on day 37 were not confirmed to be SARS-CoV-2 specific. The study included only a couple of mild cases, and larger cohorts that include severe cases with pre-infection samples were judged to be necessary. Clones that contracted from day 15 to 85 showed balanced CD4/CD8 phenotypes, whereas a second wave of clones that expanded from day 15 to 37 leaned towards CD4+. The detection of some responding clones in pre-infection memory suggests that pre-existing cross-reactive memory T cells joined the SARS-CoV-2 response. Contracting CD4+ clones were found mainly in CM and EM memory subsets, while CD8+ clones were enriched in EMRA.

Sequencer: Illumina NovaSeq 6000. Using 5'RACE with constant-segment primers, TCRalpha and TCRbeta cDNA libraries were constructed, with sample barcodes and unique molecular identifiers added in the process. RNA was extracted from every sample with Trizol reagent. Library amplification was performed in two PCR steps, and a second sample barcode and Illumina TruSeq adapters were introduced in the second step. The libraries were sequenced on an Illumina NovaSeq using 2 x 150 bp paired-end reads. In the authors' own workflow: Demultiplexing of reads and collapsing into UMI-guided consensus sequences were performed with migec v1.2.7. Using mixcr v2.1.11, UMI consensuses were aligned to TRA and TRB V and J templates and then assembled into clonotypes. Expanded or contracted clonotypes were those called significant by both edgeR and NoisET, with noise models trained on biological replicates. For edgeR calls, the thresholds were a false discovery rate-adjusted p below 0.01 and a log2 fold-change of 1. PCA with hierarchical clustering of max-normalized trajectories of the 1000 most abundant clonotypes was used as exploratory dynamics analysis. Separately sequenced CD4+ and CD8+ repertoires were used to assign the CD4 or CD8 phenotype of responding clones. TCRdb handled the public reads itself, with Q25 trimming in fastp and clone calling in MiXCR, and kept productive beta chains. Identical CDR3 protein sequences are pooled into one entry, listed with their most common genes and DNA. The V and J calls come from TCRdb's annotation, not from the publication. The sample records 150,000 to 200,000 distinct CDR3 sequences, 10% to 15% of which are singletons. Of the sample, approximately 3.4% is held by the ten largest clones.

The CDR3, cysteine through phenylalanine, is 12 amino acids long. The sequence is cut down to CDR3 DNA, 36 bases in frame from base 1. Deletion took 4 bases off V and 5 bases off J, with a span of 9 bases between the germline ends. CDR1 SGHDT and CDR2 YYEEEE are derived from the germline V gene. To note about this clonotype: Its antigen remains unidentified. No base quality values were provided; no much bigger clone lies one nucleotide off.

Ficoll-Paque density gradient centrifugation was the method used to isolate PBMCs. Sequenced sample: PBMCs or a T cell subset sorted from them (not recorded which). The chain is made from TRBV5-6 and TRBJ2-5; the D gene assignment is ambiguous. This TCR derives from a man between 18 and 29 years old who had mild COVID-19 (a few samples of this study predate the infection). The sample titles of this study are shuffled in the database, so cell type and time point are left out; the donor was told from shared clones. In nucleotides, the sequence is TGTGCCAGCAGCAGGGATGCGGAGACCCAGTACTTC. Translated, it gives CASSRDAETQYF.